Shown below are 13 T cell receptor beta chains from a single sample sequenced in a study of shared clonotypes between healthy human individuals. The naive CD8 fraction comprised CD45RO-negative cells positively selected for CCR7 and excluded terminally differentiated effector memory CD45RA+ cells. Libraries were prepared by immunoSEQ multiplex PCR; TCRdb keeps only in-frame clonotypes and omits some of them. This table holds nearly 600,000 clones, around 95% found once. The material sequenced was naive CD8+ T cells sorted from blood. The source is a woman aged 25 to 39 in good health.

The chain links TRBV27 to TRBJ2-7; perhaps TRBD1 as D (5 bases). In germline, CDR1 is MNHEY, CDR2 SMNVEV (reference sequence). Trimming left V 2 bases short and J 6 bases short, with 20 bases between. The CDR3 covers 16 residues. As DNA, the CDR3 is TGTGCCAGCAGTTTACTAACAGGATCCCCAGTGGGCGAGCAGTACTTC. Its protein product is CASSLLTGSPVGEQYF.

The V call is TRBV2, the J call TRBJ2-1, with 12 bases aligning to TRBD2. The CDR3 length is 16 residues. Germline V lookup: CDR1 SNHLY, CDR2 FYNNEI. The ends lost 6 bases at V and 2 bases at J; junction bases unmatched: 5. The CDR3 spells CASRRTSGRTYNEQFF. The CDR3 nucleotides read TGTGCCAGCAGACGTACTAGCGGGAGGACCTACAATGAGCAGTTCTTC.

The chain employs TRBV28 and TRBJ2-7; D ambiguous. The CDR3 runs 11 residues. Germline V gene data show CDR1 as MDHEN and CDR2 as SYDVKM. Trimming removed 3 bases from V and 6 bases from J, with 6 bases in between. DNA of the CDR3: TGTGCCAGCAGTTTTCTCCCCGAGCAGTACTTC. It translates to CASSFLPEQYF.

The J gene is TRBJ1-2, the V gene TRBV9; D uncertain. The CDR3 is 16 amino acids. V was pared by 0 bases and J by 6 bases, with 18 bases between. Germline-derived CDR1 and CDR2 are SGDLS and YYNGEE. The CDR3 reads CASSVERTGTGDGYTF. The DNA of the CDR3 is TGTGCCAGCAGCGTAGAAAGGACCGGAACGGGTGATGGCTACACCTTC.

This clone was counted once. This chain connects TRBV6-1 to TRBJ2-1; D may be TRBD1 (5 bases). Per the germline V gene, CDR1 is MNHNS and CDR2 is SASEGT. This CDR3 is built from 12 residues. Trimming took 8 bases from V and 5 from J, leaving 10 bases between them. The CDR3 is CASLGPNNEQFF. The CDR3 coding sequence is TGTGCCAGCTTGGGGCCAAACAATGAGCAGTTCTTC.

This chain uses TRBV13 with TRBJ2-1; TRBD2 aligns across 8 bases. This CDR3 spans 17 amino acids. Germline V lookup: CDR1 PRHDT, CDR2 FYEKMQ (reference sequence). Germline trimming cut 5 bases from V and 9 bases from J; bases unmatched to any gene: 18. The CDR3 spells CASSAPFIAGSVGEQFF. CDR3 nucleotide sequence: TGTGCCAGCAGCGCCCCGTTTATAGCGGGATCGGTGGGTGAGCAGTTCTTC.

V and J are TRBV6-1 and TRBJ2-7, with D maybe TRBD2 (6 bases). CDR3 length equals 13 residues. With 10 bases removed from V and 0 bases from J, the gap between germline ends came to 13 bases. Looked up from germline, CDR1 is MNHNS and CDR2 is SASEGT. The CDR3 nucleotides read TGTGCCACCGGACGGCGGGACTCCTACGAGCAGTACTTC. Translation gives CATGRRDSYEQYF.

The chain's CDR3 is CATSRDLGIYNEQFF. Here the CDR3 DNA reads TGTGCCACCAGCAGAGATCTTGGGATCTACAATGAGCAGTTCTTC. The chain is built from TRBV15 and TRBJ2-1; D remains ambiguous. This CDR3 contains 15 residues. Trimming cost V 0 bases and J 3 bases, with 9 bases left between them. In germline, CDR1 is LNHNV, CDR2 YYDKDF (reference sequence).

V usage is TRBV5-8 and J usage is TRBJ1-2; weak D call: TRBD1 (6 bases). The CDR3 sequence is 14 residues long. Germline-derived CDR1 and CDR2 are SGHTS and YDEGEE. The V gene lost 2 bases and the J gene lost 3 bases, with 11 bases spanning the gap. The CDR3 protein is CASSLGAGDYGYTF. The CDR3 DNA sequence: TGTGCCAGCAGCTTAGGAGCAGGGGACTATGGCTACACCTTC.

The rearrangement joins TRBV2 to TRBJ1-1; D might be TRBD1 (6 bases). The CDR3 has 15 amino acids. V was cut by 1 base and J by 4 bases, with 13 bases left in between. CDR1 is SNHLY and CDR2 is FYNNEI in the germline V gene. Here the CDR3 DNA reads TGTGCCAGCAGTGAAGAGGTTGCAGGGGTCACTGAAGCTTTCTTT. Its translation: CASSEEVAGVTEAFF.

This clone appeared a single time. This same CDR3 is encoded by further DNA sequences in the sample. J is TRBJ1-1 and V is TRBV7-8, with 7 bases lining up with TRBD1. The CDR3 covers 13 residues. Germline CDR1 and CDR2: SGHVS and FQNEAQ. The ends lost 5 bases at V and 4 bases at J; junction bases unmatched: 4. CDR3 sequence (DNA): TGTGCCAGCAGCGGGGACAGAGCCACTGAAGCTTTCTTT. Its protein is CASSGDRATEAFF.

The V gene is TRBV11-2, the J gene TRBJ2-7; 7 nucleotides align to TRBD2. Germline V gene sequence: CDR1 SGHAT, CDR2 FQNNGV. Trimming cost V 5 bases and J 2 bases; bases outside gene matches: 3. CDR3 length: 13 amino acids. DNA of the CDR3: TGTGCCAGCAGCCCCGGACTAGCCTACGAGCAGTACTTC. It specifies CASSPGLAYEQYF. The full variable domain, its missing parts supplied by reference TRBV11-2 and TRBJ2-7, is EAGVAQSPRYKIIEKRQSVAFWCNPISGHATLYWYQQILGQGPKLLIQFQNNGVVDDSQLPKDRFSAERLKGVDSTLKIQPAKLEDSAVYLCASSPGLAYEQYFGPGTRLTVT.

As DNA, the CDR3 is TGTGCCAGCAGTCCTCGACTCACGAGCTCCTACGAGCAGTACTTC. This codes for CASSPRLTSSYEQYF. The chain has TRBV27 and TRBJ2-7; no definite D call. Germline CDR1 and CDR2: MNHEY and SMNVEV (reference sequence). This CDR3 is built from 15 residues. V was shortened by 5 bases and J by 0 bases, with 14 bases between the two germline ends.